Presented here are 14 T cell receptor beta chains from one specimen sequenced in a study of shared clonotypes between healthy human individuals. This table comes from immunoSEQ multiplex PCR, and its TCRdb copy is limited to in-frame clones, with some not included. In the table there are more than 1,200,000 clones, about 98.5% of which are singletons. Sequencing was done on a sample of naive CD4+ T cells sorted from blood. The sample's subset: CD45RA+ positively selected. Receptors were obtained from a man aged 25-45 years in good health.

This clone was recorded only once. The rearrangement joins TRBV5-5 to TRBJ2-7; the D is unclear. The germline V gene has CDR1 SGHKS and CDR2 YYEKEE (reference sequence). The CDR3 is made up of 14 amino acids. Trimming cost V 1 base and J 0 bases, with 8 bases left between them. The CDR3 DNA reads TGTGCCAGCAGCTTGATCGGCAGCTCCTACGAGCAGTACTTC. Its protein is CASSLIGSSYEQYF.

The chain couples TRBV6-5 to TRBJ2-2; 7 nucleotides line up with TRBD1. The CDR3 is made up of 16 amino acids. Germline values: CDR1 MNHEY, CDR2 SVGAGI. V shed 2 bases and J 0 bases; nucleotides not matched to a gene: 3. CDR3 coding DNA: TGTGCCAGCAGTTACCAAGGGGGCCCGAACACCGGGGAGCTGTTTTTT. Protein: CASSYQGGPNTGELFF.

The chain employs TRBV9 and TRBJ2-7; 8 bases are shared with TRBD1. The length of the CDR3 is 15 residues. CDR1 SGDLS and CDR2 YYNGEE come from the germline V gene. Trimming removed 4 bases from V and 2 bases from J; junction bases left unmatched: 8. The CDR3 DNA follows: TGTGCCAGCAGCCCCTCGGACAGGGACCCCTACGAGCAGTACTTC. This gives the protein CASSPSDRDPYEQYF.

This clone is a singleton in its sample. The chain links TRBV28 to TRBJ1-2; a weak D match, TRBD1 (5 bases). With 3 bases removed from V and 3 bases from J, the gap between germline ends came to 14 bases. CDR1 and CDR2 from the germline V gene are MDHEN and SYDVKM. The CDR3 is 15 residues long. The CDR3 loop reads CASSFPQGLDYGYTF. The DNA of the CDR3 is TGTGCCAGCAGTTTTCCCCAGGGACTGGACTATGGCTACACCTTC.

The chain employs TRBV7-2 and TRBJ1-4, with unresolved D. V lost 4 bases to trimming and J lost 4 bases, with 7 bases between them. The germline gives CDR1 SGHTA, CDR2 FQGNSA. The CDR3 covers 13 residues. The CDR3 sequence: CASSWTINEKLFF. The CDR3 region has the DNA TGTGCCAGCAGCTGGACGATTAATGAAAAACTGTTTTTT. Drawing the rest from reference TRBV7-2 and TRBJ1-4, the complete variable domain is GAGVSQSPSNKVTEKGKDVELRCDPISGHTALYWYRQSLGQGLEFLIYFQGNSAPDKSGLPSDRFSAERTGGSVSTLTIQRTQQEDSAVYLCASSWTINEKLFFGSGTQLSVL.

This chain uses TRBV10-1 with TRBJ2-1; TRBD2 matches 8 bases. After removal of 10 bases from V and 0 bases from J, the junction contained 2 bases not matched to a gene. Per the germline V gene, CDR1 is WNHNN and CDR2 is SYGVQD (reference sequence). The CDR3 contains 13 residues. The CDR3 nucleotides are TGCGCCACCAGCGGGAGCTCCTACAATGAGCAGTTCTTC. This gives the protein CATSGSSYNEQFF.

V usage is TRBV28 and J usage is TRBJ1-1; perhaps TRBD1 as D (5 bases). In germline, CDR1 is MDHEN, CDR2 SYDVKM. The CDR3 has 13 amino acids. Deletions cut 8 bases from V and 2 bases from J, with 12 bases between. CDR3 nucleotides: TGTGCCAGCCGGGGGTGGGACAACACTGAAGCTTTCTTT. Translation gives CASRGWDNTEAFF.

The chain links TRBV4-1 to TRBJ2-3, with 8 bases that match TRBD2. Trimming took 4 bases from V and 3 from J; bases not matched to a gene: 9. The germline V gene has CDR1 MGHRA and CDR2 YSYEKL. The CDR3 has 16 residues. CDR3 protein: CASSPTSARGTDTQYF. In DNA, the CDR3 is TGCGCCAGCAGCCCGACTAGCGCTAGAGGAACAGATACGCAGTATTTT.

The chain carries TRBV9 and TRBJ1-2; 8 bases match TRBD1. CDR3 size: 18 residues. Germline V lookup: CDR1 SGDLS, CDR2 YYNGEE. The junction had 20 bases not matched to a gene; V was cut back by 5 bases and J by 5 bases. The CDR3 region has the DNA TGTGCCAGCAGTAGTTTGGGACCGAGGGCAGGGGGCGGTTATGGCTACACCTTC. This sequence encodes CASSSLGPRAGGGYGYTF. The full variable domain, its missing parts supplied by reference TRBV9 and TRBJ1-2, is DSGVTQTPKHLITATGQRVTLRCSPRSGDLSVYWYQQSLDQGLQFLIQYYNGEERAKGNILERFSAQQFPDLHSELNLSSLELGDSALYFCASSSLGPRAGGGYGYTFGSGTRLTVV.

The chain carries TRBV15 and TRBJ1-1, with D possibly TRBD1 on 5 matching bases. The germline gives CDR1 LNHNV, CDR2 YYDKDF (reference sequence). This CDR3 contains 15 residues. V was trimmed by 0 bases and J by 3 bases, leaving 11 bases between them. CDR3 nucleotide sequence: TGTGCCACCAGCAGAGATCGCGGGGGTCACACTGAAGCTTTCTTT. Its protein product is CATSRDRGGHTEAFF. Full variable domain (rest looked up from reference TRBV15 and TRBJ1-1): DAMVIQNPRYQVTQFGKPVTLSCSQTLNHNVMYWYQQKSSQAPKLLFHYYDKDFNNEADTPDNFQSRRPNTSFCFLDIRSPGLGDTAMYLCATSRDRGGHTEAFFGQGTRLTVV.

The V call is TRBV28, the J call TRBJ2-1, with D maybe TRBD1 (7 bases). This CDR3 contains 13 residues. Trimming shortened V by 2 bases and J by 10 bases, and 12 bases separated the two germline ends. The germline V gene has CDR1 MDHEN and CDR2 SYDVKM. Written as DNA, the CDR3 is TGTGCCAGCAGTTTAATGGCGGGACAGGAGCAGTTCTTC. This gives the protein CASSLMAGQEQFF. Looking up the rest from reference TRBV28 and TRBJ2-1 gives the full variable domain: DVKVTQSSRYLVKRTGEKVFLECVQDMDHENMFWYRQDPGLGLRLIYFSYDVKMKEKGDIPEGYSVSREKKERFSLILESASTNQTSMYLCASSLMAGQEQFFGPGTRLTVL.

This chain uses TRBV4-1 with TRBJ2-7; D could derive from TRBD1 or TRBD2 (5 bases each). From germline, CDR1 is MGHRA and CDR2 YSYEKL. CDR3 length: 15 amino acids. Trimming pared 1 base from V and 3 bases from J, leaving 13 bases between. The CDR3 loop reads CASSQGDVVDYEQYF. The CDR3 nucleotides are TGCGCCAGCAGCCAAGGGGACGTGGTGGACTACGAGCAGTACTTC.

This rearrangement joins TRBV28 to TRBJ2-1; TRBD2 agrees at 10 bases. This CDR3 is 17 amino acids long. The V gene end was trimmed by 11 bases and the J gene end by 1 base; junction bases not matched to a gene: 14. Germline lookup yields CDR1 MDHEN and CDR2 SYDVKM. CDR3 nucleotides: TGTGCCTGCAAGGGTCTAGCGGGAGTAGGGTCCTACAATGAGCAGTTCTTC. This encodes CACKGLAGVGSYNEQFF.

J is TRBJ2-1 and V is TRBV15; TRBD1 agrees at 7 bases. CDR1 is LNHNV and CDR2 is YYDKDF in the germline V gene (reference sequence). V shed 1 base and J 4 bases; nucleotides not matched to a gene: 1. CDR3 length: 14 residues. The CDR3 is CATSRADRYNEQFF. The CDR3 DNA is TGTGCCACCAGCAGAGCGGACAGGTACAATGAGCAGTTCTTC.